These T cell receptor beta chains were read from a single sample in a study of tumor-infiltrating lymphocytes in primary liver carcinoma. TCRdb re-called the multiplex PCR reads with MiXCR, one entry per CDR3 protein. The sample has 150,000 to 200,000 distinct CDR3 sequences, 50% to 75% seen once. Material for sequencing was peripheral blood. The receptors shown here come from a man in his forties with primary liver carcinoma and hepatitis B virus infection. Each CDR3 is given with its conserved first and last residue.

TRBJ2-1 | TRBV5-1 | CASSLGLNSYNEQFF
TRBJ2-1 | TRBV11-2 | CASSVGTSGHNEQFF
TRBJ2-3 | TRBV4-1 | CASSLEGVLDMQYF
TRBJ1-2 | TRBV5-5 | CASSLFQGYGYTF
TRBJ2-3 | TRBV5-1 | CASSFNSYPSTDTQYF
TRBJ1-3 | TRBV5-1 | CTSSAAGDTIYF
TRBJ2-3 | TRBV6-1 | CASGAYRVQDTQYF
TRBJ1-1 | TRBV12-3/TRBV12-4 | CASSLARGPKAFF
TRBJ2-7 | TRBV6-6 | CASSYSDSPPGTGQYF
TRBJ1-1 | TRBV6-5 | CVSSYSIPGAGTEAFF
TRBJ2-7 | TRBV6-1 | CASSEEAGSSCEQYF
TRBJ1-1 | TRBV11-3 | CASSTTGTTDTEAFF
TRBJ2-1 | TRBV11-2 | CAGSLTSVYSEQFF
TRBJ2-3 | TRBV11-2 | CASRPINWDRVVPQYF
TRBJ2-2 | TRBV11-2 | CASSLGLAGTRLFF
TRBJ2-2 | TRBV12-3/TRBV12-4 | CASSLYTGELFF
TRBJ1-5 | TRBV4-1 | CASSQDGGGGQPQHF
TRBJ2-2 | TRBV5-4 | CASSFLNTGELFF